The source of this TCR beta chain is a study of CD8+ T cells in alopecia areata (dated by TCRdb to the late 2010s). Study-level background: Treated patients were enrolled in an open-label pilot trial of oral tofacitinib, 5 to 10 mg twice daily, for moderate-to-severe alopecia areata. Patients received tofacitinib for 6 to 18 months and were then followed off drug for 6 months to check for delayed response and recurrence. In both human patients and the C3H/HeJ mouse model, the study applied high-throughput TCRbeta sequencing to look at T cell clonal expansion in alopecia areata. In humans, TCRbeta sequencing was performed on scalp tissue and on sorted CD4+ and CD8+ peripheral blood T cells from healthy controls and from patients with patchy or totalis/universalis alopecia areata. Biopsies were taken from tofacitinib-treated patients at baseline and at 4 and 24 weeks of treatment, and a later scalp biopsy was taken in several of the tofacitinib-treated patients. Clonality in the scalp was compared among normal scalp (n=4), patchy alopecia areata scalp (n=8), and alopecia totalis/universalis scalp (n=8). RNA was extracted with the PAXgene miRNA kit for fixed scalp, the miRNeasy kit for PBMCs, and the RNeasy kit for mouse skin. TCRbeta CDR3 regions were amplified by immunoSEQ multiplex PCR with 35 Vbeta forward and 13 Jbeta reverse primers.

The study at large found these results: Shared TCR sequences between patients were less evident than in mice, which may be partly attributable to HLA diversity in the patient population. Resident alphabeta T cells in normal human skin are also sequenced, complicating scalp TCR repertoire analysis, unlike mouse skin dominated by gammadelta T cells. Lesional scalp, especially in alopecia totalis/universalis, showed higher clonality and more expanded CD8+ clones than normal scalp, suggesting antigenic drive.

For this clone: Its antigen is not yet known. It has no much larger one-base neighbor in the sample; base qualities were not kept.

The method was the immunoSEQ multiplex PCR assay. For TCR sequencing, RNA was extracted from every sample and reverse transcribed into cDNA to serve as template. SuperScript III was used for first-strand cDNA synthesis, primed with a 2:1 mix of oligo-dT and random hexamers. A synthetic immune receptor repertoire was used to gauge amplification bias, and whatever bias remained was removed computationally. On the study's bioinformatics: Raw reads were preprocessed to remove errors, and CDR3 was defined by IMGT conventions from the conserved cysteine to phenylalanine. Clonality was computed as 1 minus the Shannon entropy, with the entropy normalized by log2 of the number of productive unique TCRs. Whether scalp clones were CD4 or CD8 was inferred by matching scalp TCRbeta sequences against CD4 and CD8 repertoires sorted from blood. In TCRdb, the immuneACCESS table is reduced to in-frame sequences with V and J assigned. These tables do not hold every clone; where another copy was compared, an unresolved V gene accounts for under half, and the others remain unexplained. Clone size and the V and J calls come from that table; the DNA yielded D and trimming. The sample data list about 150,000 clones, and 75% to 90% of these were observed just once. Over 12% of the sample lies in the top ten.

Explained via the paper, the time point label denotes: baseline before oral tofacitinib. From alopecia areata patients, peripheral blood was collected along with lesional scalp punch biopsies. PBMCs were isolated by density centrifugation and stained for CD3, CD4 and CD8, after which CD4+ and CD8+ T cells were sorted on a FACSAria. Looking up the germline V gene yields CDR1 MGHDK and CDR2 SYGVNS. Trimming takes 4 bases off V and 5 bases off J; junction bases not matched to a gene: 12. Spanning cysteine to phenylalanine, the CDR3 consists of 17 amino acids. Solely the CDR3 DNA is kept, with 51 bases framed from the first base.

Recombination connected TRBV25-1 to TRBJ1-2, with 11 bases aligning to TRBD1. The TCR originated in a human donor with alopecia areata. The specimen was CD8+ T cells sorted from blood, collected at week 0. The nucleotides read TGTGCCAGCAGTGTTAGGACAGGGGGCGCGTCGGGTTATGGCTACACCTTC. Its coded protein is CASSVRTGGASGYGYTF.